Each of the 15 T cell receptor beta chains below was sequenced from the same sample in a study of sequential checkpoint blockade in melanoma. Some clones are missing from TCRdb's copy, which holds only in-frame ones; the method was immunoSEQ multiplex PCR. The repertoire holds more than 9,500 clones, with about 71% as singletons. The treatment is: randomized to nivolumab then ipilimumab (arm A) or the reverse (arm B). Source: CD8+ T cells sorted from blood (inferred from file names), taken from a patient given nivolumab and ipilimumab in sequence. Source of these receptors: a human donor with melanoma.

The chain couples TRBV7-3 to TRBJ1-1, with 8 bases identical to TRBD1. Per germline, CDR1 SGHTA and CDR2 FQGTGA. The CDR3 covers 16 residues. The V and J ends lost 1 base and 1 base, in that order; junction bases with no gene match: 5. The CDR3 DNA follows: TGTGCCAGCAGCTTAATAAGACAGGGGCGGAACACTGAAGCTTTCTTT. Translation gives CASSLIRQGRNTEAFF.

The chain has TRBV7-8 and TRBJ2-1; no clear D. Per germline, CDR1 SGHVS and CDR2 FQNEAQ. Trimming took 0 bases from V and 4 from J, leaving 10 bases between them. The CDR3 extends over 15 amino acids. In nucleotides, the CDR3 is TGTGCCAGCAGCTTAGCGATTTCGCGATACAATGAGCAGTTCTTC. It is translated as CASSLAISRYNEQFF.

The genes are TRBV7-3 and TRBJ1-1; D call uncertain. The germline gives CDR1 SGHTA, CDR2 FQGTGA. The V end was cut by 1 base, the J end by 2 bases, with 5 bases between. The length of the CDR3 is 13 residues. The CDR3 region is CASSLMGNTEAFF. The CDR3 DNA sequence: TGTGCCAGCAGCTTAATGGGCAACACTGAAGCTTTCTTT.

The chain uses TRBV4-1 and TRBJ1-4; TRBD1 matches 8 bases. The V segment lost 1 base and the J segment 8 bases; nucleotides outside the gene matches: 6. This CDR3 has 15 residues. Per germline, CDR1 MGHRA and CDR2 YSYEKL. The CDR3 protein is CASSQVSGGLEKLFF. The DNA of the CDR3 is TGCGCCAGCAGCCAAGTGTCAGGGGGCTTGGAAAAACTGTTTTTT.

J is TRBJ2-1 and V is TRBV7-2; tentatively, D is TRBD2 (5 bases). The V gene lost 1 base and the J gene lost 1 base, with 11 bases spanning the gap. This CDR3 has 16 residues. The germline gives CDR1 SGHTA, CDR2 FQGNSA. Written as DNA, the CDR3 is TGTGCCAGCAGCTTAGTTGGTCCGGGGTCCTACAATGAGCAGTTCTTC. This gives the protein CASSLVGPGSYNEQFF.

The table lists this clone with a few counts. This rearrangement joins TRBV13 to TRBJ1-1, with a weak D call TRBD1 (6 bases). With 6 bases removed from V and 0 bases from J, the gap between germline ends came to 14 bases. Germline lookup yields CDR1 PRHDT and CDR2 FYEKMQ (reference sequence). CDR3 length equals 15 residues. CDR3 nucleotides: TGTGCCAGCAGGGAAAAGGGGGGGATGAACACTGAAGCTTTCTTT. It encodes CASREKGGMNTEAFF.

CDR3 bases: TGTGCCTGGAAATTGACAGTGAACACTGAAGCTTTCTTT. This translates into CAWKLTVNTEAFF. This chain joins TRBV30 and TRBJ1-1; maybe TRBD1 (5 bases). The germline V gene has CDR1 GTSNPN and CDR2 SVGIG (reference sequence). The germline V and J ends were trimmed by 4 bases and 0 bases, with 9 bases remaining between them. CDR3 length equals 13 residues.

The V gene is TRBV4-2, the J gene TRBJ1-2, with D unresolved. CDR3 length: 12 residues. The ends were cut back, 3 bases at V and 7 bases at J, with 9 bases in the middle. Germline CDR1 reads LGHNA; CDR2 reads YNFKEQ. The CDR3 DNA sequence: TGTGCCAGCAGCCAGGGCAAGTTTGGCTACACCTTC. Its translation: CASSQGKFGYTF.

The chain links TRBV7-2 to TRBJ2-7; D gene unclear. This CDR3 contains 13 residues. Trimming cost V 5 bases and J 4 bases, with 12 bases left between them. The germline gives CDR1 SGHTA, CDR2 FQGNSA. The CDR3, as DNA: TGTGCCAGCAGCCCGACTGTTTATTACGAGCAGTACTTC. Translated: CASSPTVYYEQYF.

The chain has TRBV18 and TRBJ2-1; 11 positions match TRBD1. The ends lost 5 bases at V and 7 bases at J; junction bases unmatched: 7. This CDR3 region has 15 residues. Per germline, CDR1 KGHSH and CDR2 LQKENI. The CDR3 spells CASSAGQGAGNEQFF. In DNA, the CDR3 is TGTGCCAGCTCAGCCGGACAGGGGGCAGGGAATGAGCAGTTCTTC.

V is TRBV29-1 and J is TRBJ1-2; the D gene is possibly TRBD1 (6 bases). Trimming cost V 6 bases and J 4 bases, with 18 bases left between them. The germline gives CDR1 SQVTM, CDR2 ANQGSEA. This CDR3 region has 14 residues. The CDR3 sequence: CSVADQGSLYGYTF. In DNA, the CDR3 is TGCAGCGTGGCCGATCAGGGGAGCCTCTATGGCTACACCTTC. Using reference TRBV29-1 and TRBJ1-2 for the parts outside the CDR3, the full variable domain is SAVISQKPSRDICQRGTSLTIQCQVDSQVTMMFWYRQQPGQSLTLIATANQGSEATYESGFVIDKFPISRPNLTFSTLTVSNMSPEDSSIYLCSVADQGSLYGYTFGSGTRLTVV.

This clone was recorded a few times. This sequence joins TRBV7-9 and TRBJ2-1, with 13 positions matching TRBD2. Looked up from germline, CDR1 is SEHNR and CDR2 is FQNEAQ (reference sequence). This CDR3 contains 16 residues. The ends lost 3 bases at V and 10 bases at J; junction bases unmatched: 9. The CDR3 region is CASSFRGLAGPEEQFF. Written as DNA, the CDR3 is TGTGCCAGCAGCTTTAGGGGACTAGCGGGACCGGAGGAGCAGTTCTTC.

The chain recombines TRBV11-2 with TRBJ1-1; D gene unclear. The V end was cut by 6 bases, the J end by 1 base, with 9 bases between. Germline CDR1 is SGHAT and CDR2 is FQNNGV. There are 13 residues in the CDR3. CDR3 loop: CASSYEENTEAFF. As DNA, the CDR3 is TGTGCCAGCAGTTACGAGGAGAACACTGAAGCTTTCTTT.

The CDR3 DNA follows: TGCGCCAGCAGGCCAGGGGCGAACACCGGGGAGCTGTTTTTT. Residues: CASRPGANTGELFF. V gene TRBV4-1 combines with J gene TRBJ2-2, with a weak D call TRBD1 (6 bases). CDR1 and CDR2 (germline): MGHRA, YSYEKL. V lost 6 bases and J lost 0, with 8 bases in between. CDR3 length equals 14 residues.

This chain links TRBV25-1 with TRBJ2-1, with 9 nucleotides matching TRBD2. Germline CDR1 reads MGHDK; CDR2 reads SYGVNS. This CDR3 contains 14 residues. Trimming cost V 1 base and J 6 bases; bases outside gene matches: 1. DNA of the CDR3: TGTGCCAGCAGTGAATGGGGACTAGCCAATGAGCAGTTCTTC. Protein sequence: CASSEWGLANEQFF.